This TCR beta chain was documented in a study of CD8 T cells in Susac syndrome. Reverse transcription of roughly 0.5 to 1 ug RNA was carried out with random hexamers. With immunoSEQ multiplex PCR, TCR beta CDR3 was amplified across 54 Vbeta and 13 Jbeta. Each CDR3 protein is one row after TCRdb ran MiXCR on the immunoSEQ multiplex PCR reads. The table includes 130,000 to 150,000 distinct CDR3 sequences, roughly 94% detected once. CD8+ and CD4+ T cells taken from blood had their TCR beta sequenced. The controls, all healthy donors, were matched for age and sex. The CD8+ and CD4+ T cells were isolated magnetically using a negative isolation approach, whereas the TEMRA cells were enriched by FACS. A single count supports this clonotype. V dropped 2 bases and J dropped 3 bases, with 10 bases sitting between them. CDR3 length equals 14 residues. Germline lookup yields CDR1 SGHTA and CDR2 FQGNSA.

The chain employs TRBV7-2 and TRBJ1-1; D is possibly TRBD1 (6 bases). This clonotype was sampled from a human donor in good health. The material sequenced was CD4+ T cells from PBMCs. Here the CDR3 DNA reads TGTGCCAGCAGCTTAAATTCAGGGGACACTGAAGCTTTCTTT. Protein product: CASSLNSGDTEAFF.